The following is a T cell receptor (beta chain) sequence with its context. No antigen is known for it. The diagnoses drew upon clinical symptoms, serum thyroxine and TRAb, thyroid ultrasound and orbital computed tomography. Trimming removed 2 bases from V and 8 bases from J, with 10 bases in between. Germline assignment: CDR1 MNHEY and CDR2 SVGEGT. This CDR3 comprises 13 residues. Amplified TCR beta CDR3 regions came from RNA transcripts. TCR CDR3 regions were first amplified by RT-PCR with HTBI primers. TCRdb re-derived calls from the multiplex PCR reads in MiXCR, one entry per CDR3 protein. This table holds about 380,000 distinct CDR3 sequences, approximately 18% found once. The data were taken from a study of T cells in Graves' hyperthyroidism and ophthalmopathy. Study-level results: Ophthalmopathy was predicted by the model a median of roughly 6.6 months ahead of onset.

The TCR was taken from a man aged 18 to 35 with Graves' ophthalmopathy. The J gene is TRBJ1-3, the V gene TRBV6-2 or TRBV6-3; no clear D gene. The specimen sequenced was blood. The CDR3 sequence is CASSYPSVDTIYF. CDR3 DNA sequence: TGTGCCAGCAGTTACCCCTCTGTGGACACCATATATTTT.